Given below is one TCR beta chain in context. Its antigen is currently unknown. This entry belongs to a study of T cells in Graves' hyperthyroidism and ophthalmopathy. Study results and caveats: Ophthalmopathy prediction by the model preceded onset by a median about 6.8 months. Researchers found most expanded thyroid clonotypes above 0.001 in blood as well.

This CDR3 is 18 amino acids long. Germline V gives CDR1 SGHTA, CDR2 FQGNSA. V was shortened by 1 base and J by 0 bases, with 18 bases between the two germline ends. There were TCR beta CDR3 regions amplified from RNA transcripts. During a first-round RT-PCR of the TCR CDR3, the HTBI primer set was used. TCRdb reanalysed the multiplex PCR reads using MiXCR and keeps one entry per CDR3 protein. The table includes a few hundred thousand distinct CDR3 sequences, about 45% detected once. Diagnoses rested on clinical symptoms, serum thyroxine and TRAb, thyroid ultrasound and orbital computed tomography. The receptor was derived from an adult woman with Graves' disease, either hyperthyroidism or ophthalmopathy (not recorded which). The rearrangement joins TRBV7-2 to TRBJ1-1, with D possibly matching TRBD1 (6 bases). Sequencing was done on a sample of peripheral blood or thyroid tissue (not recorded which). In DNA form, the CDR3 reads TGTGCCAGCAGCTTAGAGCCGGCGGCAGGGGCGCTGAACACTGAAGCTTTCTTT. Protein sequence: CASSLEPAAGALNTEAFF.